The next 5 T cell receptor beta chains were all read from a single sample in a study of blood T cell repertoires in COVID-19. Assay used: immunoSEQ multiplex PCR; TCRdb lists only in-frame clones, some missing. The sample consists of a few hundred thousand clones, 88% of them appearing once. The sample comprised peripheral blood. These receptors were obtained from a man between 65 and 85 years old with acute or convalescent COVID-19.

The chain is built from TRBV6-1 and TRBJ2-1, with 10 nucleotides matching TRBD2. The CDR3 is 17 residues long. V shed 3 bases, J shed 1 base, and the junction held 6 bases outside the gene matches. Germline CDR1 is MNHNS and CDR2 is SASEGT. The CDR3 protein is CASSDIAGGTSYNEQFF. The CDR3 nucleotides read TGTGCCAGCAGTGATATAGCGGGAGGTACTTCCTACAATGAGCAGTTCTTC.

The rearrangement joins TRBV12-3 or TRBV12-4 to TRBJ2-1; TRBD2 is a possible D gene (5 bases). The CDR3 runs 13 residues. V was clipped by 8 bases and J by 1 base, with 9 bases between them. CDR3 bases: TGTGCCAGCGGGAGTTGGTCCTACAATGAGCAGTTCTTC. It yields the protein CASGSWSYNEQFF.

CDR3 nucleotides: TGTGCCAGCAGTTTATCCCGGTCAGATACGCAGTATTTT. Protein sequence: CASSLSRSDTQYF. The V call is TRBV27, the J call TRBJ2-3, with D hard to call. V lost 0 bases and J lost 4, with 5 bases in between. The CDR3 is 13 residues long. CDR1 and CDR2 from the germline V gene are MNHEY and SMNVEV (reference sequence).

The gene calls are TRBV18 and TRBJ1-5, with D perhaps matching TRBD1 (5 bases). V lost 4 bases to trimming and J lost 1 base, with 14 bases between them. The CDR3 has 16 amino acids. CDR1 is KGHSH, CDR2 LQKENI, per germline. This CDR3 is CASSQQGIQSNQPQHF. CDR3 bases: TGTGCCAGCTCACAGCAGGGAATTCAGAGCAATCAGCCCCAGCATTTT.

The chain combines TRBV10-1 with TRBJ2-3, with a weak D call TRBD2 (6 bases). Germline CDR1 and CDR2: WNHNN and SYGVQD (reference sequence). Trimming stripped 10 bases from V and 3 bases from J, with 14 bases between. This CDR3 spans 13 amino acids. CDR3 loop: CAILMGGTDTQYF. In DNA, the CDR3 is TGCGCCATCCTTATGGGGGGAACAGATACGCAGTATTTT.